This TCR beta chain was obtained from a study of early T cells in non-severe SARS-CoV-2 infection. At the level of the study: With bulk RNA from unsorted whole blood as input, sequencing yielded unpaired chains.

Each single cDNA molecule received a unique molecular identifier. Using its own MiXCR run on the 5' RACE reads, TCRdb lists one record per CDR3 protein. The sample lists tens of thousands of distinct CDR3 sequences; 11% were seen once. Trimming left V 2 bases short and J 3 bases short, with 11 bases between. The germline V gene has CDR1 SNHLY and CDR2 FYNNEI. The CDR3 is 14 residues long. Whole-study results and caveats: Clonotype matching in VDJdb favored anti-spike CD8 responses and did not capture private and CD4 specificities.

As for this clonotype: Its antigen is currently unknown.

This sequence joins TRBV2 and TRBJ2-7; D possibly corresponds to TRBD1 (6 bases). The sequencing sample was made of whole blood. The sequence was obtained from an adult who was a healthcare worker with PCR-confirmed SARS-CoV-2 infection or an uninfected control (not recorded which). Here the CDR3 reads CASSEQQGLYEQYF. The CDR3 nucleotides are TGTGCCAGCAGTGAACAACAGGGCCTCTACGAGCAGTACTTC.